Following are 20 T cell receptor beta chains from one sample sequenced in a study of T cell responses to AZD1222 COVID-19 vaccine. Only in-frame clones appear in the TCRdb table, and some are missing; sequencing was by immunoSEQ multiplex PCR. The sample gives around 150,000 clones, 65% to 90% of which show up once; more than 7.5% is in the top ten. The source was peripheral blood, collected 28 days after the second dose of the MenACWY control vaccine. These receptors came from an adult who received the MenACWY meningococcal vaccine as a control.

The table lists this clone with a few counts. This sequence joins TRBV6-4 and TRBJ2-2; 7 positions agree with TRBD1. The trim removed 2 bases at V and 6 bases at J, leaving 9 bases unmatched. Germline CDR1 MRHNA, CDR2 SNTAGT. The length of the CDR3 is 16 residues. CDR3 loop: CASSDGVRGHAGELFF. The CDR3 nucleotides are TGTGCCAGCAGTGACGGTGTTAGGGGGCATGCCGGGGAGCTGTTTTTT.

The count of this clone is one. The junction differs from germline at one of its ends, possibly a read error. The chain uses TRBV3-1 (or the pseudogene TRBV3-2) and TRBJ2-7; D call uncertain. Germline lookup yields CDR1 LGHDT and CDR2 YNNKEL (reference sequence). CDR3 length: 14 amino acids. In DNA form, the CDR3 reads TGTGCCAGCAGGCCCACTTTGAGGTCCTTCGAGCAGTACTTC. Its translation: CASRPTLRSFEQYF.

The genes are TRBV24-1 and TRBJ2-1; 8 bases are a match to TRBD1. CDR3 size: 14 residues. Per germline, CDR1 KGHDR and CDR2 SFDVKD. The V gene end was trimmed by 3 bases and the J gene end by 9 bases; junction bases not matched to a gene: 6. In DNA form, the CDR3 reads TGTGCCACCAGTGATCCCGGACAGGGTCTTGAGCAGTTCTTC. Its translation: CATSDPGQGLEQFF.

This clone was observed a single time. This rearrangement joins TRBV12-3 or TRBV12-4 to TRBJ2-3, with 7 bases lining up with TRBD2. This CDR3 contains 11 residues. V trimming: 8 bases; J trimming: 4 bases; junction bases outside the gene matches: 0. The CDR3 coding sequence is TGTGCCAGCGGACTAGCAGATACGCAGTATTTT. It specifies CASGLADTQYF.

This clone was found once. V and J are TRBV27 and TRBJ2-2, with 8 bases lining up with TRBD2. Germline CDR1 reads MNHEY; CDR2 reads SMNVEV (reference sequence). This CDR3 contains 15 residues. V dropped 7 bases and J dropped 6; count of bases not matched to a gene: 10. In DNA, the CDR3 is TGTGCCAGCAATGCGGGCGGGAGGCCGCCCGGGGAGCTGTTTTTT. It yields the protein CASNAGGRPPGELFF.

The CDR3 DNA is TGTGCCAGCAGCTTAGGTAACACCGGGGAGCTGTTTTTT. This codes for CASSLGNTGELFF. The chain is built from TRBV5-5 and TRBJ2-2; D call uncertain. Germline CDR1 and CDR2: SGHKS and YYEKEE (reference sequence). This CDR3 has 13 amino acids. The ends were cut back, 2 bases at V and 2 bases at J, with 4 bases in the middle.

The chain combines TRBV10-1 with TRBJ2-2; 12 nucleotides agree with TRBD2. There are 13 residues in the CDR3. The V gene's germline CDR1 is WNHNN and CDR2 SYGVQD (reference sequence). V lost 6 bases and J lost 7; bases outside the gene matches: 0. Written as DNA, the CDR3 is TGCGCCAGCAGGACTAGCGGGGGCGGGGAGCTGTTTTTT. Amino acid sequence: CASRTSGGGELFF.

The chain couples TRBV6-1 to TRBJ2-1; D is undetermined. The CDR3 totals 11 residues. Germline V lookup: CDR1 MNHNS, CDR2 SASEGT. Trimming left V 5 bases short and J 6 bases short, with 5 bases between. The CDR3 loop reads CASSYSNEQFF. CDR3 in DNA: TGTGCCAGCAGTTACAGCAATGAGCAGTTCTTC.

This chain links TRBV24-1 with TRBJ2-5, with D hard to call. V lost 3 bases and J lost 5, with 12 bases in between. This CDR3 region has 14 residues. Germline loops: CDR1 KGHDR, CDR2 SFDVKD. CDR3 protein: CATSDPRTRETQYF. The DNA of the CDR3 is TGTGCCACCAGTGATCCCAGGACGAGGGAGACCCAGTACTTC.

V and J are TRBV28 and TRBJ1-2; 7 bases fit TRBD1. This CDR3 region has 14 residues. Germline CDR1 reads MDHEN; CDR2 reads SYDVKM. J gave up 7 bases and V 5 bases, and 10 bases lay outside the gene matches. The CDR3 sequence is CASSLQSTGVGYTF. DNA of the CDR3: TGTGCCAGCAGTCTTCAATCAACAGGGGTTGGCTACACCTTC.

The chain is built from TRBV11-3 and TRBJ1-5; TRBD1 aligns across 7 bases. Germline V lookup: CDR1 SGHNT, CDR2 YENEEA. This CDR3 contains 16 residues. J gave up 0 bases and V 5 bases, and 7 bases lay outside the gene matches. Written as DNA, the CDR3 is TGTGCCAGCAGCCGGGGGACAGCTTATAGCAATCAGCCCCAGCATTTT. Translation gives CASSRGTAYSNQPQHF.

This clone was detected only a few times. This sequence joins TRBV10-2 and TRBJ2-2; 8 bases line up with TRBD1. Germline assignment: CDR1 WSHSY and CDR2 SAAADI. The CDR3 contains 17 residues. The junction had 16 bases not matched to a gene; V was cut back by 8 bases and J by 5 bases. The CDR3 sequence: CASSGVFGQGGTGELFF. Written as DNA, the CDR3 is TGCGCCAGCTCGGGTGTTTTTGGACAGGGTGGTACCGGGGAGCTGTTTTTT.

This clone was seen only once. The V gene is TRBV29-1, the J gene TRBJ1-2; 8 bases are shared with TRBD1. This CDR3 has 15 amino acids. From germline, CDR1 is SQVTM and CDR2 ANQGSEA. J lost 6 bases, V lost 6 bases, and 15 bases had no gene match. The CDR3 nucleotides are TGCAGCGTCGGGACTTCACGGACAGGGCTCGATGGCTACACCTTC. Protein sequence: CSVGTSRTGLDGYTF.

As DNA, the CDR3 is TGTGCCAGCTCACCGGACAGGGGGTATGAAAAACTGTTTTTT. Its translation is CASSPDRGYEKLFF. The V call is TRBV18, the J call TRBJ1-4; TRBD1 aligns across 10 bases. V was clipped by 3 bases and J by 6 bases; unmatched bases: 1. Looked up from germline, CDR1 is KGHSH and CDR2 is LQKENI. This CDR3 region has 14 residues. The whole variable domain, filled in from reference TRBV18 and TRBJ1-4, reads NAGVMQNPRHLVRRRGQEARLRCSPMKGHSHVYWYRQLPEEGLKFMVYLQKENIIDESGMPKERFSAEFPKEGPSILRIQQVVRGDSAAYFCASSPDRGYEKLFFGSGTQLSVL.

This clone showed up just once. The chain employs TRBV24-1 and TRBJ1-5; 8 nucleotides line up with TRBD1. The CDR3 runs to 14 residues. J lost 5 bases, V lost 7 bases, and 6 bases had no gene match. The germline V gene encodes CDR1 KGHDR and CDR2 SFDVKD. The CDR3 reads CATSLGQGDQPQHF. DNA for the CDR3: TGTGCCACCAGCCTAGGACAGGGCGATCAGCCCCAGCATTTT.

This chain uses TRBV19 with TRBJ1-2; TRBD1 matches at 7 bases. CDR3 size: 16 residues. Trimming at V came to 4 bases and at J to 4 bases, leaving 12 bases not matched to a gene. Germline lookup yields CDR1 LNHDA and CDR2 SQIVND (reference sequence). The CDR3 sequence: CASSRGQYPFSYGYTF. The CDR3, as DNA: TGTGCCAGTAGTAGGGGACAGTACCCCTTCAGCTATGGCTACACCTTC.

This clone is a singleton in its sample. Here the CDR3 DNA reads TGTGCCAGCAGCTTGGGGACGGCAGGCGGCTACACCTTC. Translating it yields CASSLGTAGGYTF. This chain links TRBV5-6 with TRBJ1-2; D uncertain. CDR3 size: 13 residues. CDR1 and CDR2 from the germline V gene are SGHDT and YYEEEE. V shed 0 bases and J shed 8 bases, with 11 bases lying between them.

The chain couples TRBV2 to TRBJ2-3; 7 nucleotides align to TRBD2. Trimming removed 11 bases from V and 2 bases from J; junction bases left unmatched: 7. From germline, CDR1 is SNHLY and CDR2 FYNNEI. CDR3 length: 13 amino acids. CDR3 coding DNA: TGTGCCGCAAGGGGAGGGAACACAGATACGCAGTATTTT. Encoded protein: CAARGGNTDTQYF.

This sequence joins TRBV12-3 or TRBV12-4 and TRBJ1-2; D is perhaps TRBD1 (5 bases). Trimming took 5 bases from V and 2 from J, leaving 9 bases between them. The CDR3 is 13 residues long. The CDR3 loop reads CASSHGQNYGYTF. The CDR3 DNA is TGTGCCAGCAGTCACGGACAAAACTATGGCTACACCTTC.

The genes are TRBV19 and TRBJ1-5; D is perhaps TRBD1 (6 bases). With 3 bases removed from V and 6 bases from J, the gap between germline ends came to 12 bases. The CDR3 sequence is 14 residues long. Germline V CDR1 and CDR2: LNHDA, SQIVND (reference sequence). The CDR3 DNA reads TGTGCCAGTAGTATTCAGGGGTCGGGTCAGCCCCAGCATTTT. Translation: CASSIQGSGQPQHF.